Below, one T cell receptor beta chain is given with its context. This clonotype appeared a few times. No antigen is known for it. Qualities for individual bases were not recorded, and no much larger clone is one base off. This record belongs to a study of T cell repertoires in cytomegalovirus infection (dated by TCRdb to the late 2010s). About the full investigation: Donor HLA type was relevant to the analysis, because carriage of CMV infection together with the matching HLA type was indicated by public TCR beta signatures.

These reads were obtained on an Illumina HiSeq 1500. TCRdb applied fastp at Q25 and MiXCR to the public reads, then kept only in-frame beta chains. Rows are unified per CDR3 protein, each entry keeping the most common DNA and genes. This sample gives a few hundred thousand distinct CDR3 sequences in total; under 25% of them show up just once. The ten largest clones capture 18% of the sample. General findings and caveats noted by the study authors: The ex vivo response was dominated by HLA-C-restricted CMV-specific TCR beta clonotypes, which also provided the single most frequent clonotype in two of eight donors. In both this cohort and an independent cohort of 350 or so donors, the cumulative frequency of public TCR beta family members distinguished carriers of CMV infection plus the relevant HLA type.

The CDR1 and CDR2 encoded by the germline V gene are SNHLY and FYNNEI. V is reduced by 7 bases and J by 4 bases, leaving a spacing of 17 bases between them. Including the terminal cysteine and phenylalanine, the CDR3 comprises 14 residues. This entry keeps only the CDR3 DNA: 42 bases, framed from base 1. The TCR comes from a human donor in good health (CMV status not recorded). Some clones in this sample may be carry-over from other donors' samples. Sequences were obtained from CD8+ T cells from PBMCs. This chain joins TRBV2 to TRBJ2-7; a tentative D match to TRBD1 spans 7 bases. The base sequence is TGTGCCAGCAAGAAGGAGGGGGCAAGTTACGAGCAGTACTTC. This yields the protein CASKKEGASYEQYF.